The 10 T cell receptor beta chains given below trace back to one sample, sequenced in a study of human T cells and chemical hapten exposure. TCRdb fed the RACE reads into MiXCR, producing one record per CDR3 protein. The sample shows around 130,000 distinct CDR3 sequences, roughly 12% of them seen only once. Time point denoted: patch test 2, 6 weeks after DPC sensitization. As to treatment: therapeutic diphenylcyclopropenone sensitization with weekly scalp DPC. Specimen: whole blood, collected in connection with sensitization to the hapten diphenylcyclopropenone (DPC). The source is a woman between 50 and 59 years old with alopecia areata. Some clones in this sample may be carry-over from other donors' samples.

This clonotype was observed a few times. The genes are TRBV20-1 and TRBJ2-1; 12 positions agree with TRBD2. Germline CDR1 is DFQATT and CDR2 is SNEGSKA (reference sequence). The CDR3 spans 14 residues. V lost 6 bases to trimming and J lost 10 bases; unmatched junction nucleotides: 10. CDR3 DNA: TGCAGTGCCAGACTAGCGGGAGACGTGAGGGAGCAGTTCTTC. The encoded protein is CSARLAGDVREQFF.

Ten or more counts support this clonotype. The chain has TRBV20-1 and TRBJ2-7; 10 positions agree with TRBD2. V lost 6 bases, J lost 5 bases, and 10 bases stayed unmatched. The length of the CDR3 is 14 residues. In germline, CDR1 is DFQATT, CDR2 SNEGSKA (reference sequence). For the CDR3, the DNA is TGCAGTGCACGAAGTAGCGGGAGGAACAACGAGCAGTACTTC. Amino acid sequence: CSARSSGRNNEQYF.

This clonotype appeared many times. The rearrangement links TRBV7-2 to TRBJ1-1, with D hard to call. CDR3 length: 14 residues. Germline V gene data show CDR1 as SGHTA and CDR2 as FQGNSA. V lost 1 base, J lost 9 bases, and 15 bases lay in between. The CDR3 sequence: CASSLEALTLKAFF. For the CDR3, the DNA is TGTGCCAGCAGCTTAGAGGCTCTTACACTGAAAGCTTTCTTT.

This clonotype appeared a few times. The DNA of the CDR3 is TGTGCCAGTATTATGACCCCCGGGGTCAATCAGCCCCAGCATTTT. Protein product: CASIMTPGVNQPQHF. V and J are TRBV19 and TRBJ1-5, with D uncertain. The CDR3 totals 15 residues. V lost 7 bases to trimming and J lost 3 bases, with 16 bases between them. Germline CDR1 is LNHDA and CDR2 is SQIVND (reference sequence).

This clonotype has at least ten counts. This rearrangement joins TRBV6-6 to TRBJ1-6; 7 positions agree with TRBD1. The germline gives CDR1 MNHNY, CDR2 SVGAGI (reference sequence). The CDR3 is 14 amino acids. V shed 6 bases, J shed 5 bases, and the junction held 4 bases outside the gene matches. The DNA for the CDR3 is TGTGCCAGCAGGCGGGACAGCAATAATTCACCCCTCCACTTT. Encoded protein: CASRRDSNNSPLHF.

This clonotype was recorded many times. The chain employs TRBV11-2 and TRBJ2-5, with D tentatively TRBD1 (6 bases). Germline V gene lookup returns CDR1 SGHAT and CDR2 FQNNGV. The CDR3 runs to 15 residues. V was clipped by 0 bases and J by 5 bases, with 13 bases between them. In DNA, the CDR3 is TGTGCCAGCAGCTTAGATCGAACAGGGTCGGAGACCCAGTACTTC. Translation: CASSLDRTGSETQYF.

This clonotype showed up just a few times. The chain employs TRBV11-2 and TRBJ2-1, with unresolved D. Germline values: CDR1 SGHAT, CDR2 FQNNGV. CDR3 length equals 11 residues. V lost 4 bases and J lost 5, with 3 bases in between. As DNA, the CDR3 is TGTGCCAGCAGCTCACACAATGAGCAGTTCTTC. Translating gives CASSSHNEQFF.

By share, this clonotype counts as medium-sized. The chain carries TRBV24-1 and TRBJ2-1, with 7 bases that match TRBD1. Germline CDR1 reads KGHDR; CDR2 reads SFDVKD. The CDR3 is made up of 16 amino acids. The V and J ends lost 5 bases and 3 bases, in that order; junction bases with no gene match: 9. The CDR3 sequence is CATSGIGDRYYNEQFF. CDR3 nucleotide sequence: TGTGCCACCAGTGGGATCGGGGACAGATACTACAATGAGCAGTTCTTC.

This clonotype was observed many times. J is TRBJ2-4 and V is TRBV29-1, with 8 bases fitting TRBD2. J was trimmed by 6 bases and V by 5 bases; bases with no gene match: 6. The CDR3 runs 13 residues. CDR1 and CDR2 from the germline V gene are SQVTM and ANQGSEA. In DNA, the CDR3 is TGCAGCGTTCCCGGGAGGGATAGAAACATTCAGTACTTC. It encodes CSVPGRDRNIQYF.

This clonotype was observed at least ten times. The rearrangement uses TRBV29-1 and TRBJ2-7; D might be TRBD1 (5 bases). CDR1 and CDR2 (germline): SQVTM, ANQGSEA. There are 12 residues in the CDR3. V dropped 4 bases and J dropped 2 bases, with 9 bases sitting between them. The CDR3 protein is CSVAGRAYEQYF. The DNA for the CDR3 is TGCAGCGTTGCGGGCAGGGCCTACGAGCAGTACTTC.